The 28 T cell receptor beta chains listed next were all sequenced from one sample in a study of radiotherapy plus CTLA-4 blockade in lung cancer. Sequencing was performed with immunoSEQ multiplex PCR; in TCRdb, only in-frame clones are kept and a portion is missing. The sample has about 26,000 clones; 77% are singletons. The specimen was peripheral blood, collected from a patient treated with radiotherapy plus ipilimumab. Every receptor here comes from a human donor with non-small cell lung cancer that progressed on radiotherapy plus ipilimumab.

The chain recombines TRBV7-2 with TRBJ1-1; D not resolved. CDR1 and CDR2 from the germline V gene are SGHTA and FQGNSA. This CDR3 contains 15 residues. Between the trimmed V and J ends, which lost 5 bases and 0 bases, there was a span of 13 bases. Written as DNA, the CDR3 is TGTGCCAGCAGCCCCAGGCCAAATATGAACACTGAAGCTTTCTTT. This codes for CASSPRPNMNTEAFF.

This chain joins TRBV7-2 and TRBJ1-1; D might be TRBD1 (6 bases). CDR1 and CDR2 from the germline V gene are SGHTA and FQGNSA. This CDR3 region has 14 residues. Trimming took off 2 bases at V and 6 bases at J, with 13 bases between the two ends. The CDR3 spells CASSLIAGASEAFF. The CDR3 region has the DNA TGTGCCAGCAGCTTAATTGCAGGGGCATCTGAAGCTTTCTTT. The full variable domain, completed using reference TRBV7-2 and TRBJ1-1, is GAGVSQSPSNKVTEKGKDVELRCDPISGHTALYWYRQSLGQGLEFLIYFQGNSAPDKSGLPSDRFSAERTGGSVSTLTIQRTQQEDSAVYLCASSLIAGASEAFFGQGTRLTVV.

This sequence joins TRBV27 and TRBJ1-3, with a weak D call TRBD1 (6 bases). Germline CDR1 is MNHEY and CDR2 is SMNVEV (reference sequence). Trimming took 4 bases from V and 0 from J, leaving 10 bases between them. There are 15 residues in the CDR3. CDR3 sequence: CASSSGAHSGNTIYF. In nucleotides, the CDR3 is TGTGCCAGCAGTTCAGGGGCCCACTCTGGAAACACCATATATTTT.

This clone is a singleton in its sample. This chain links TRBV6-5 with TRBJ1-1; no reliable D call. CDR1 and CDR2 from the germline V gene are MNHEY and SVGAGI. CDR3 length: 14 amino acids. Trimming shortened V by 0 bases and J by 7 bases, and 12 bases separated the two germline ends. CDR3 amino acids: CASSYSNWGGEAFF. CDR3 bases: TGTGCCAGCAGTTACTCGAATTGGGGTGGTGAAGCTTTCTTT.

This chain uses TRBV11-1 with TRBJ2-7, with D possibly being TRBD1 (6 bases). This CDR3 region has 15 residues. CDR1 and CDR2 from the germline V gene are SGHAT and FQDESV (reference sequence). The ends were cut back, 4 bases at V and 0 bases at J, with 13 bases in the middle. The CDR3 protein is CASSSRTGHSYEQYF. In nucleotides, the CDR3 is TGTGCCAGCAGCTCTAGAACAGGGCACTCCTACGAGCAGTACTTC.

This chain joins TRBV14 and TRBJ2-6; no reliable D call. The germline V gene encodes CDR1 SGHDN and CDR2 FVKESK. V was shortened by 4 bases and J by 4 bases, with 11 bases between the two germline ends. This CDR3 spans 15 amino acids. CDR3 amino acids: CASSPVGSGANVLTF. In DNA form, the CDR3 reads TGTGCCAGCAGCCCGGTAGGGTCCGGGGCCAACGTCCTGACTTTC.

The CDR3 coding sequence is TGTGCCAGCAGTACCCCCGCCAGGCCCGACTATGGCTACACCTTC. Its translation: CASSTPARPDYGYTF. The chain couples TRBV28 to TRBJ1-2; D gene ambiguous. Trimming took off 5 bases at V and 3 bases at J, with 16 bases between the two ends. This CDR3 comprises 15 residues. Germline-derived CDR1 and CDR2 are MDHEN and SYDVKM.

V is TRBV5-8 and J is TRBJ1-1; D is ambiguous. The CDR3 length is 13 residues. The V end lost 5 bases, the J end lost 0 bases, and 8 bases lay between the germline ends. Germline V gene sequence: CDR1 SGHTS, CDR2 YDEGEE. As DNA, the CDR3 is TGTGCCAGCAGACTTACAGTGAACACTGAAGCTTTCTTT. Its translation is CASRLTVNTEAFF.

CDR3 protein: CASPRGERVRGGELFF. The CDR3 bases are TGCGCCAGCCCCCGCGGGGAAAGGGTCCGTGGCGGGGAGCTGTTTTTT. This rearrangement joins TRBV10-1 to TRBJ2-2; D is possibly TRBD2 (6 bases). CDR3 length equals 16 residues. V lost 8 bases to trimming and J lost 7 bases, with 23 bases between them. Germline-derived CDR1 and CDR2 are WNHNN and SYGVQD (reference sequence).

J is TRBJ2-1 and V is TRBV6-1; 9 nucleotides line up with TRBD1. Germline lookup yields CDR1 MNHNS and CDR2 SASEGT. V shed 6 bases, J shed 4 bases, and the junction held 4 bases outside the gene matches. The CDR3 is 14 amino acids. CDR3 sequence reads: CASSRQGGYNEQFF. The CDR3, as DNA: TGTGCCAGCAGCCGACAGGGGGGGTACAATGAGCAGTTCTTC.

V and J are TRBV9 and TRBJ1-1; the D is unclear. Per germline, CDR1 SGDLS and CDR2 YYNGEE. The CDR3 is made up of 13 amino acids. Deletions cut 6 bases from V and 1 base from J, with 10 bases between. This CDR3 is CASTRVSNTEAFF. The CDR3 DNA reads TGTGCCAGCACCCGGGTCTCGAACACTGAAGCTTTCTTT.

J is TRBJ2-7 and V is TRBV4-1; D possibly corresponds to TRBD1 (6 bases). The germline V gene encodes CDR1 MGHRA and CDR2 YSYEKL. The V and J ends lost 1 base and 2 bases respectively, with 12 bases between them. The CDR3 totals 15 residues. The CDR3 region is CASSQAAGATYEQYF. The CDR3 DNA sequence: TGCGCCAGCAGCCAAGCGGCAGGGGCAACCTACGAGCAGTACTTC.

The chain joins TRBV9 to TRBJ2-5; possibly TRBD1 for D (6 bases). Germline CDR1 is SGDLS and CDR2 is YYNGEE. Deletions cut 0 bases from V and 5 bases from J, with 11 bases between. This CDR3 region has 14 residues. CDR3 bases: TGTGCCAGCAGCGTAGTAGGGGGACGGGAGACCCAGTACTTC. Protein sequence: CASSVVGGRETQYF.

This clone was seen more than once but under ten times. This chain links TRBV6-5 with TRBJ2-1; D gene uncertain. V was trimmed by 0 bases and J by 8 bases, leaving 14 bases between them. This CDR3 region has 15 residues. From germline, CDR1 is MNHEY and CDR2 SVGAGI. CDR3 sequence (DNA): TGTGCCAGCAGTTACTCAATCGCAGCAGGTGATGAGCAGTTCTTC. This gives the protein CASSYSIAAGDEQFF.

This clone was seen only a few times. The chain recombines TRBV5-8 with TRBJ2-1; D is possibly TRBD2 (5 bases). Germline V lookup: CDR1 SGHTS, CDR2 YDEGEE. The CDR3 is 15 residues long. V shed 3 bases and J shed 0 bases, with 10 bases lying between them. The CDR3 DNA sequence: TGTGCCAGCAGCTCCGCCGGAGGCTCCTACAATGAGCAGTTCTTC. Its protein is CASSSAGGSYNEQFF.

This sequence joins TRBV11-2 and TRBJ2-7, with 7 nucleotides matching TRBD2. V shed 5 bases, J shed 1 base, and the junction held 5 bases outside the gene matches. The CDR3 totals 14 residues. Germline V gene lookup returns CDR1 SGHAT and CDR2 FQNNGV. The CDR3 loop reads CASSTGGRSYEQYF. The CDR3 nucleotides are TGTGCCAGCAGCACCGGCGGGAGATCCTACGAGCAGTACTTC. Together with reference TRBV11-2 and TRBJ2-7, the CDR3 gives the full variable domain: EAGVAQSPRYKIIEKRQSVAFWCNPISGHATLYWYQQILGQGPKLLIQFQNNGVVDDSQLPKDRFSAERLKGVDSTLKIQPAKLEDSAVYLCASSTGGRSYEQYFGPGTRLTVT.

This sequence joins TRBV14 and TRBJ1-4; maybe TRBD1 (5 bases). CDR1 is SGHDN and CDR2 is FVKESK in the germline V gene. The ends were cut back, 3 bases at V and 8 bases at J, with 13 bases in the middle. The CDR3 spans 14 residues. CDR3 loop: CASSQDVRGEKLFF. The CDR3 nucleotides are TGTGCCAGCAGCCAGGACGTTCGGGGGGAAAAACTGTTTTTT.

The chain joins TRBV6-5 to TRBJ1-1; D gene uncertain. The CDR3 is 16 residues long. Trimming took off 0 bases at V and 0 bases at J, with 11 bases between the two ends. The germline CDR1 and CDR2 sequences are MNHEY and SVGAGI. CDR3 DNA sequence: TGTGCCAGCAGTTACTCCTCCCCTGCGGTGAACACTGAAGCTTTCTTT. Protein sequence: CASSYSSPAVNTEAFF.

V and J are TRBV6-5 and TRBJ2-2; D is unresolved. Trimming stripped 2 bases from V and 8 bases from J, with 9 bases between. Germline V gene sequence: CDR1 MNHEY, CDR2 SVGAGI. The CDR3 extends over 13 amino acids. CDR3 nucleotides: TGTGCCAGCAGTTACGACGGTGGAGGGGAGCTGTTTTTT. Its translation is CASSYDGGGELFF.

V is TRBV28 and J is TRBJ2-1; the D gene is possibly TRBD1 (6 bases). V was shortened by 2 bases and J by 0 bases, with 20 bases between the two germline ends. There are 19 residues in the CDR3. In germline, CDR1 is MDHEN, CDR2 SYDVKM. CDR3 DNA sequence: TGTGCCAGCAGTTTAGCAGGGGCTATTCCAATTAGCTCCTACAATGAGCAGTTCTTC. This codes for CASSLAGAIPISSYNEQFF.

V usage is TRBV21-1 and J usage is TRBJ2-3; no DNA check was done on the table's D call, TRBD2. TRBV21-1 is labeled a pseudogene. The CDR3 is 15 amino acids. In DNA form, the CDR3 reads TGTGCCAGCAGCAAGTTGGGGAGAAGTACAGATACGCAGTATTTT. Translating gives CASSKLGRSTDTQYF.

This chain joins TRBV14 and TRBJ2-5, with 11 bases lining up with TRBD2. Trimming at V came to 1 base and at J to 4 bases, leaving 2 bases not matched to a gene. This CDR3 comprises 15 residues. The V gene's germline CDR1 is SGHDN and CDR2 FVKESK. The CDR3 loop is CASSQGLAGTETQYF. In DNA form, the CDR3 reads TGTGCCAGCAGCCAAGGACTAGCGGGAACAGAGACCCAGTACTTC.

This clone appeared a single time. The chain employs TRBV27 and TRBJ2-4; D is possibly TRBD1 (5 bases). In germline, CDR1 is MNHEY, CDR2 SMNVEV (reference sequence). Trimming pared 4 bases from V and 4 bases from J, leaving 20 bases between. CDR3 size: 17 residues. The CDR3 spells CASSSTQYTGRKNIQYF. Here the CDR3 DNA reads TGTGCCAGCAGTTCCACACAGTACACAGGACGAAAAAACATTCAGTACTTC.

CDR3: CACPRGLTRGGYTF. DNA of the CDR3: TGTGCCTGCCCCCGGGGACTCACTCGGGGCGGCTACACCTTC. The V call is TRBV21-1, the J call TRBJ1-2. TRBV21-1 is a documented pseudogene. The CDR3 runs to 14 residues.

V usage is TRBV6-5 and J usage is TRBJ1-3; D possibly corresponds to TRBD1 (5 bases). The CDR3 is 11 amino acids. Per germline, CDR1 MNHEY and CDR2 SVGAGI. Trimming took off 6 bases at V and 13 bases at J, with 13 bases between the two ends. This CDR3 is CASRKGRTIYF. CDR3 DNA: TGTGCCAGCAGGAAGGGACGGACTATATATTTT.

This clone was seen a handful of times. This chain connects TRBV15 to TRBJ2-7, with D possibly TRBD2 on 6 matching bases. This CDR3 comprises 15 residues. CDR1 is LNHNV, CDR2 YYDKDF, per germline (reference sequence). With 5 bases removed from V and 4 bases from J, the gap between germline ends came to 18 bases. This CDR3 is CATSVRRGGGYEQYF. The CDR3 region has the DNA TGTGCCACCAGCGTCCGGAGGGGAGGTGGTTACGAGCAGTACTTC.

V gene TRBV6-6 combines with J gene TRBJ2-2; D may be TRBD1 (6 bases). The CDR3 spans 14 residues. Germline V gene data show CDR1 as MNHNY and CDR2 as SVGAGI (reference sequence). Trimming took 6 bases from V and 0 from J, leaving 8 bases between them. The CDR3 bases are TGTGCCAGCAGCGGGACAACGAACACCGGGGAGCTGTTTTTT. Translated: CASSGTTNTGELFF.

Only a few counts were recorded for this clone. The chain combines TRBV28 with TRBJ1-3, with D unclear. The CDR3 spans 14 residues. Germline CDR1 MDHEN, CDR2 SYDVKM. V was trimmed by 2 bases and J by 0 bases, leaving 5 bases between them. The CDR3 region has the DNA TGTGCCAGCAGTTTAAGCTTCTCTGGAAACACCATATATTTT. Protein: CASSLSFSGNTIYF.